One sample yielded the 27 T cell receptor beta chains listed below, sequenced in a study of T cell responses to AZD1222 COVID-19 vaccine. Assay used: immunoSEQ multiplex PCR; TCRdb lists only in-frame clones, some missing. Among 110,000 to 150,000 clones listed, 85% to 90% were seen once. The source was peripheral blood, collected on day 0 of AZD1222 vaccination. The receptor source for this set is an adult in good health.

The rearrangement links TRBV5-1 to TRBJ2-5; 7 nucleotides agree with TRBD2. CDR3 size: 15 residues. Germline V CDR1 and CDR2: SGHRS, YFSETQ. Losses at the gene ends were 0 bases for V and 0 bases for J; bases not matched to a gene: 2. The chain's CDR3 is CASSLARGDQETQYF. The DNA for the CDR3 is TGCGCCAGCAGCTTGGCCCGGGGGGACCAAGAGACCCAGTACTTC.

The chain joins TRBV19 to TRBJ1-3; D not certain. Trimming removed 4 bases from V and 3 bases from J, with 10 bases in between. The length of the CDR3 is 14 residues. Germline assignment: CDR1 LNHDA and CDR2 SQIVND (reference sequence). The CDR3 sequence is CASSTADVGNTIYF. The CDR3 DNA reads as TGTGCCAGTAGTACGGCGGATGTTGGAAACACCATATATTTT. The full variable domain, its missing parts supplied by reference TRBV19 and TRBJ1-3, is DGGITQSPKYLFRKEGQNVTLSCEQNLNHDAMYWYRQDPGQGLRLIYYSQIVNDFQKGDIAEGYSVSREKKESFPLTVTSAQKNPTAFYLCASSTADVGNTIYFGEGSWLTVV.

In this sample, this clone turned up once. The chain uses TRBV9 and TRBJ1-3; D is undetermined. The germline V gene encodes CDR1 SGDLS and CDR2 YYNGEE. Trimming removed 2 bases at V and 0 bases at J, with 12 bases between. There are 16 residues in the CDR3. The CDR3 coding sequence is TGTGCCAGCAGCGTCCTTGATTCCTACTCTGGAAACACCATATATTTT. Its translation is CASSVLDSYSGNTIYF.

This chain joins TRBV29-1 and TRBJ1-2; 7 positions match TRBD1. CDR3 length: 14 amino acids. Trimming at V came to 3 bases and at J to 8 bases, leaving 12 bases not matched to a gene. Germline V gene sequence: CDR1 SQVTM, CDR2 ANQGSEA. CDR3 loop: CSVDGVRGDAGYTF. Written as DNA, the CDR3 is TGCAGCGTTGACGGGGTCAGGGGGGATGCGGGCTACACCTTC. Filled out from reference TRBV29-1 and TRBJ1-2, the complete variable domain reads SAVISQKPSRDICQRGTSLTIQCQVDSQVTMMFWYRQQPGQSLTLIATANQGSEATYESGFVIDKFPISRPNLTFSTLTVSNMSPEDSSIYLCSVDGVRGDAGYTFGSGTRLTVV.

The chain is built from TRBV2 and TRBJ1-5; D not certain. The CDR3 loop spans 13 amino acids. The V and J ends lost 10 bases and 4 bases respectively, with 14 bases between them. Germline V gene sequence: CDR1 SNHLY, CDR2 FYNNEI. Here the CDR3 reads CATGWQPNQPQHF. The CDR3 region has the DNA TGTGCCACAGGTTGGCAGCCAAATCAGCCCCAGCATTTT.

The chain joins TRBV27 to TRBJ2-1; D is uncertain. Germline CDR1 and CDR2: MNHEY and SMNVEV (reference sequence). Trimming stripped 5 bases from V and 5 bases from J, with 13 bases between. The CDR3 runs 14 residues. Here the CDR3 reads CASSHAKPNNEQFF. The CDR3 coding sequence is TGTGCCAGCAGTCATGCTAAACCTAACAATGAGCAGTTCTTC.

The rearrangement joins TRBV7-9 to TRBJ1-3; D is possibly TRBD1 (6 bases). The V gene lost 2 bases and the J gene lost 5 bases, with 19 bases spanning the gap. The CDR3 spans 17 residues. The germline V gene has CDR1 SEHNR and CDR2 FQNEAQ (reference sequence). DNA for the CDR3: TGTGCCAGCAGCTTAATCTCCCCCAGGGGTTCAAGAAACACCATATATTTT. Translating gives CASSLISPRGSRNTIYF. The variable domain in full, completed from reference TRBV7-9 and TRBJ1-3, reads DTGVSQNPRHKITKRGQNVTFRCDPISEHNRLYWYRQTLGQGPEFLTYFQNEAQLEKSRLLSDRFSAERPKGSFSTLEIQRTEQGDSAMYLCASSLISPRGSRNTIYFGEGSWLTVV.

This clone appeared a few times. The chain employs TRBV6-5 and TRBJ2-6; D is unclear. Between the trimmed V and J ends, which lost 6 bases and 2 bases, there was a span of 11 bases. Per the germline V gene, CDR1 is MNHEY and CDR2 is SVGAGI. The CDR3 loop spans 15 amino acids. The DNA for the CDR3 is TGTGCCAGCAGGACCAGTGGCACTGGGGCCAACGTCCTGACTTTC. It encodes CASRTSGTGANVLTF.

The V and J genes are TRBV27 and TRBJ2-2, with D maybe TRBD1 (6 bases). CDR1 is MNHEY and CDR2 is SMNVEV in the germline V gene (reference sequence). V lost 5 bases to trimming and J lost 1 base, with 14 bases between them. The CDR3 runs to 16 residues. The CDR3 sequence: CASSGTQGQNTGELFF. In nucleotides, the CDR3 is TGTGCCAGCAGTGGAACACAGGGACAGAACACCGGGGAGCTGTTTTTT.

The rearrangement joins TRBV28 to TRBJ1-4; TRBD1 aligns across 7 bases. This CDR3 comprises 15 residues. V lost 6 bases to trimming and J lost 0 bases; unmatched junction nucleotides: 4. The germline gives CDR1 MDHEN, CDR2 SYDVKM. The CDR3 DNA is TGTGCCAGCAGATATCAGGGGGCAACTAATGAAAAACTGTTTTTT. Its protein is CASRYQGATNEKLFF.

The rearrangement links TRBV7-7 to TRBJ2-2; D ambiguous. The CDR3 is 15 residues long. V dropped 2 bases and J dropped 0 bases, with 7 bases sitting between them. Per the germline V gene, CDR1 is SSHAT and CDR2 is FNYEAQ (reference sequence). Here the CDR3 reads CASSLRGANTGELFF. CDR3 nucleotides: TGTGCCAGCAGCTTACGCGGTGCGAACACCGGGGAGCTGTTTTTT.

The chain uses TRBV5-1 and TRBJ2-1; perhaps TRBD2 as D (6 bases). The CDR3 consists of 14 residues. From germline, CDR1 is SGHRS and CDR2 YFSETQ. With 4 bases removed from V and 10 bases from J, the gap between germline ends came to 18 bases. The CDR3 loop reads CASSRGLEGEEQFF. CDR3 sequence (DNA): TGCGCCAGCAGCAGGGGACTTGAGGGAGAAGAGCAGTTCTTC.

The rearrangement uses TRBV7-2 and TRBJ1-1; the match to TRBD1 covers 7 bases. This CDR3 region has 13 residues. The junction had 3 bases not matched to a gene; V was cut back by 4 bases and J by 4 bases. Germline CDR1 SGHTA, CDR2 FQGNSA. The CDR3 DNA reads as TGTGCCAGCAGCTCGCAGGGGGGCACTGAAGCTTTCTTT. Translated, it gives CASSSQGGTEAFF.

The chain combines TRBV30 with TRBJ2-2, with D maybe TRBD1 (5 bases). V lost 1 base, J lost 0 bases, and 12 bases lay in between. The germline gives CDR1 GTSNPN, CDR2 SVGIG (reference sequence). The CDR3 is 16 amino acids. The CDR3 here is CAWSGRTLTNTGELFF. CDR3 DNA: TGTGCCTGGAGTGGTCGGACACTCACGAACACCGGGGAGCTGTTTTTT. Looking up the rest from reference TRBV30 and TRBJ2-2 gives the full variable domain: SQTIHQWPATLVQPVGSPLSLECTVEGTSNPNLYWYRQAAGRGLQLLFYSVGIGQISSEVPQNLSASRPQDRQFILSSKKLLLSDSGFYLCAWSGRTLTNTGELFFGEGSRLTVL.

This chain joins TRBV19 and TRBJ1-5; D ambiguous. V lost 4 bases, J lost 5 bases, and 12 bases lay in between. This CDR3 spans 14 amino acids. From germline, CDR1 is LNHDA and CDR2 SQIVND (reference sequence). The CDR3 DNA sequence: TGTGCCAGTAGTAGCGAGGGAGGGTATCAGCCCCAGCATTTT. Residues: CASSSEGGYQPQHF.

V usage is TRBV25-1 and J usage is TRBJ1-4, with D possibly being TRBD1 (6 bases). V lost 6 bases and J lost 7, with 18 bases in between. Germline CDR1 is MGHDK and CDR2 is SYGVNS. This CDR3 has 15 residues. The CDR3 spells CASSASTGGGEKLFF. The CDR3 bases are TGTGCCAGCAGCGCTTCGACAGGAGGGGGTGAAAAACTGTTTTTT.

The chain is built from TRBV6-1 and TRBJ1-2; D is unresolved. Between the trimmed V and J ends, which lost 3 bases and 0 bases, there was a span of 8 bases. CDR3 length equals 14 residues. Germline V lookup: CDR1 MNHNS, CDR2 SASEGT. The CDR3 sequence is CASSDSGSNYGYTF. The CDR3 region has the DNA TGTGCCAGCAGTGATTCTGGTTCTAACTATGGCTACACCTTC.

The chain carries TRBV18 and TRBJ2-1; weak D call: TRBD2 (6 bases). Germline-derived CDR1 and CDR2 are KGHSH and LQKENI. This CDR3 contains 14 residues. The ends were cut back, 0 bases at V and 7 bases at J, with 10 bases in the middle. CDR3 nucleotide sequence: TGTGCCAGCTCACCACCGCCGGGGGAGAATGAGCAGTTCTTC. Encoded protein: CASSPPPGENEQFF.

The rearrangement uses TRBV6-2 or TRBV6-3 and TRBJ1-5, with D hard to call. Trimming pared 2 bases from V and 3 bases from J, leaving 14 bases between. This CDR3 is 16 amino acids long. Germline V gives CDR1 MNHEY, CDR2 SVGEGT. Here the CDR3 DNA reads TGTGCCAGCAGTTACGGTTGGAGGAATTCCAATCAGCCCCAGCATTTT. Translation gives CASSYGWRNSNQPQHF.

This clone was counted between two and nine times. The rearrangement uses TRBV5-4 and TRBJ2-2; TRBD2 agrees at 12 bases. The V segment lost 4 bases and the J segment 4 bases; nucleotides outside the gene matches: 2. The CDR3 runs to 15 residues. Germline V CDR1 and CDR2: SGHNT, YYREEE (reference sequence). CDR3 nucleotide sequence: TGTGCCAGCAGCGGGGGACTAGCGGGCACCGGGGAGCTGTTTTTT. This codes for CASSGGLAGTGELFF. Complete variable domain (other parts from reference TRBV5-4 and TRBJ2-2): ETGVTQSPTHLIKTRGQQVTLRCSSQSGHNTVSWYQQALGQGPQFIFQYYREEENGRGNFPPRFSGLQFPNYSSELNVNALELDDSALYLCASSGGLAGTGELFFGEGSRLTVL.

The chain links TRBV6-1 to TRBJ2-5; D not certain. Trimming removed 4 bases from V and 1 base from J, with 16 bases in between. CDR3 length: 16 amino acids. Germline-derived CDR1 and CDR2 are MNHNS and SASEGT. This CDR3 is CASSGPLGLRQETQYF. As DNA, the CDR3 is TGTGCCAGCAGTGGTCCCCTCGGCCTTCGCCAAGAGACCCAGTACTTC.

The V gene is TRBV5-4, the J gene TRBJ2-5, with D possibly TRBD2 on 7 matching bases. This CDR3 region has 17 residues. Germline V gene data show CDR1 as SGHNT and CDR2 as YYREEE (reference sequence). V shed 2 bases and J shed 5 bases, with 22 bases lying between them. CDR3 sequence (DNA): TGTGCCAGCAGCTTACCCTCAGGGGCGGGAGTGGGTGAGACCCAGTACTTC. Its protein is CASSLPSGAGVGETQYF.

The chain links TRBV5-5 to TRBJ2-5; tentatively, D is TRBD2 (5 bases). V shed 0 bases and J shed 1 base, with 10 bases lying between them. The CDR3 runs to 15 residues. CDR1 and CDR2 from the germline V gene are SGHKS and YYEKEE (reference sequence). CDR3 sequence reads: CASSLAGKGQETQYF. DNA of the CDR3: TGTGCCAGCAGCTTGGCCGGGAAAGGCCAAGAGACCCAGTACTTC. Variable domain in full (rest from reference TRBV5-5 and TRBJ2-5): DAGVTQSPTHLIKTRGQQVTLRCSPISGHKSVSWYQQVLGQGPQFIFQYYEKEERGRGNFPDRFSARQFPNYSSELNVNALLLGDSALYLCASSLAGKGQETQYFGPGTRLLVL.

V and J are TRBV4-2 and TRBJ1-5; TRBD1 might be the D (5 bases). The length of the CDR3 is 16 residues. Germline V gene sequence: CDR1 LGHNA, CDR2 YNFKEQ. V lost 0 bases to trimming and J lost 4 bases, with 13 bases between them. CDR3 nucleotide sequence: TGTGCCAGCAGCCAAGAAGGTCAGGGCCGTAATCAGCCCCAGCATTTT. Protein product: CASSQEGQGRNQPQHF.

This chain links TRBV5-1 with TRBJ2-3; 9 nucleotides line up with TRBD1. The CDR3 spans 14 residues. Germline V gives CDR1 SGHRS, CDR2 YFSETQ. The trim removed 3 bases at V and 5 bases at J, leaving 4 bases unmatched. The CDR3 sequence: CASSSGQGEDTQYF. CDR3 in DNA: TGCGCCAGCAGCTCGGGACAGGGAGAAGATACGCAGTATTTT.

For the CDR3, the DNA is TGTGCCAGCAGCCCACAATCTGGAATTAATGAAAAACTGTTTTTT. Translation: CASSPQSGINEKLFF. The chain carries TRBV9 and TRBJ1-4; unclear D gene. Trimming removed 4 bases from V and 4 bases from J, with 14 bases in between. Germline V gene data show CDR1 as SGDLS and CDR2 as YYNGEE. The length of the CDR3 is 15 residues.

This clone was observed a few times. This chain links TRBV6-2 or TRBV6-3 with TRBJ2-7; either TRBD1 or TRBD2 may supply D (6 bases each). Trimming left V 5 bases short and J 0 bases short, with 11 bases between. The germline gives CDR1 MNHEY, CDR2 SVGEGT. The CDR3 is 14 residues long. This CDR3 reads CASSRGTFSYEQYF. The DNA of the CDR3 is TGTGCCAGCAGTAGGGGGACTTTCTCCTACGAGCAGTACTTC.